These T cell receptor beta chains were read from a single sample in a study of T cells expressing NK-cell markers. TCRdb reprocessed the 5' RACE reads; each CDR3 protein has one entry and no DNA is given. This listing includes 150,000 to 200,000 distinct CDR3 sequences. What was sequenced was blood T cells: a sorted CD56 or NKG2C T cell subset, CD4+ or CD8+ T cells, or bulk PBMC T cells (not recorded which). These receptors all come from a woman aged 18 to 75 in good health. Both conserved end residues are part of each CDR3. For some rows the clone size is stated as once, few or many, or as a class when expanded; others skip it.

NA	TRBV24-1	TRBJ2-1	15	CASGGGTGGYNEQFF
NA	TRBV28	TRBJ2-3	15	CASSSGTTSTDTQYF
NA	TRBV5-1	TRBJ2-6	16	CASSLGQAVPYDVLTF
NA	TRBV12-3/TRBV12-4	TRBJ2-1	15	CASRLDRVNSNEQFF
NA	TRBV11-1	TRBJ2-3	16	CASRRHGTSGTDTQYF
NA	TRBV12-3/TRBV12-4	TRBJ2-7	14	CASSPGGSSYEQYF
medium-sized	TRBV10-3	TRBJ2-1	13	CAITNGPDNEQFF
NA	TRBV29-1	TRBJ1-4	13	CSVTGVTNEKLFF
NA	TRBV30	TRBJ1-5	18	CAWSHFRQALPGNQPQHF
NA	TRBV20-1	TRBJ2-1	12	CSSMTGWNEQFF
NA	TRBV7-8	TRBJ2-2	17	CASSLRRTSGRSGELFF
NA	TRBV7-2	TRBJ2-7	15	CASSRPSDYSYEQYF
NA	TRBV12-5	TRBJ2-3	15	CASATRLSGTDTQYF
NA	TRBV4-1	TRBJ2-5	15	CASSQGKEGSETQYF
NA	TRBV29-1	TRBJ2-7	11	CSVAGMYEQYF
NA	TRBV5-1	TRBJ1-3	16	CASSPGQESAGNTIYF
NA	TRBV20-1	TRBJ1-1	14	CSARGSSSNTEAFF
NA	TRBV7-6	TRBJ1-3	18	CASSLVSGTGSGGNTIYF
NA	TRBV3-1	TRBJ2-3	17	CASSQDNLLAGKDTQYF
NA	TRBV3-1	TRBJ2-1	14	CASSQDVGRYEQFF
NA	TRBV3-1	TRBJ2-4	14	CASSQASAKNIQYF
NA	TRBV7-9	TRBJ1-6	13	CASSMDSRSPLHF
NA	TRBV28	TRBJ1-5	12	CASSLYASPQHF
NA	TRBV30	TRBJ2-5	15	CAWTERSGWEETQYF
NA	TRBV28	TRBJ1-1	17	CASGEVGSHVMNTEAFF
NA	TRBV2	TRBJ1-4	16	CASIRSTVAPNEKLFF
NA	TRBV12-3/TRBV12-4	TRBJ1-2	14	CASSPKTAIYGYTF
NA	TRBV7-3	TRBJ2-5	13	CASSSGPEETQYF
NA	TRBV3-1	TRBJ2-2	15	CASNTWGQGTGELFF
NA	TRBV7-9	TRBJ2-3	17	CASSLAETGGRGDTQYF
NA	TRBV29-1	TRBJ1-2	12	CSVLSGGYGYTF
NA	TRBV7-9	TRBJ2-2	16	CASSLNPRGDTGELFF
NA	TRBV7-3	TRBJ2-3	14	CASSRDTGTDTQYF
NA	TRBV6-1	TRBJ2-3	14	CASRLGTETDTQYF
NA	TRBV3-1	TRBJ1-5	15	CASSQTGVNNQPQHF
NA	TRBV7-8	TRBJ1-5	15	CASSLARISNQPQHF
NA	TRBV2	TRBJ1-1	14	CASSGSTTGTEAFF
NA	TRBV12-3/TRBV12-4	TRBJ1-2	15	CASTGGTGTDYGYTF
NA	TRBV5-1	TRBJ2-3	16	CASSFTTGTSTDTQYF
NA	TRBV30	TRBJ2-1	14	CASDAGTTVNEQFF
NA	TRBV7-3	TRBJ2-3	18	CASSLVFRASGGADTQYF
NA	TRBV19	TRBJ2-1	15	CASRLSGGAHNEQFF
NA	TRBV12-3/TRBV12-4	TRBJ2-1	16	CASSFGVGRERDEQFF
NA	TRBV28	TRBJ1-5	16	CASSLLVRYSNQPQHF
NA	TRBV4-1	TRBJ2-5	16	CASSQDLAGGGETQYF
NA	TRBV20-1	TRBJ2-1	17	CSARRALAGGSYNEQFF
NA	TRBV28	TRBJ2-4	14	CASSSPAATNIQYF
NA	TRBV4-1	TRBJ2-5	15	CASSQSTGPQETQYF
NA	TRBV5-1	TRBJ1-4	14	CASSWGPGNEKLFF
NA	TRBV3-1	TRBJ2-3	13	CASSLRSLGTQYF
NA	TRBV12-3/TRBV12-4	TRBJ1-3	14	CASSSAAPGNTIYF
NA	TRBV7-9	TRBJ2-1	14	CASSPGLAGYEQFF
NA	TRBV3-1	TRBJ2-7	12	CASSQWTYEQYF
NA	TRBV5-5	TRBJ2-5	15	CASSLSGQGLETQYF
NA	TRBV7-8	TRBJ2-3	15	CASRPQTGSADTQYF
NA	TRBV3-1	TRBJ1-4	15	CASSQDEQGMGKLFF